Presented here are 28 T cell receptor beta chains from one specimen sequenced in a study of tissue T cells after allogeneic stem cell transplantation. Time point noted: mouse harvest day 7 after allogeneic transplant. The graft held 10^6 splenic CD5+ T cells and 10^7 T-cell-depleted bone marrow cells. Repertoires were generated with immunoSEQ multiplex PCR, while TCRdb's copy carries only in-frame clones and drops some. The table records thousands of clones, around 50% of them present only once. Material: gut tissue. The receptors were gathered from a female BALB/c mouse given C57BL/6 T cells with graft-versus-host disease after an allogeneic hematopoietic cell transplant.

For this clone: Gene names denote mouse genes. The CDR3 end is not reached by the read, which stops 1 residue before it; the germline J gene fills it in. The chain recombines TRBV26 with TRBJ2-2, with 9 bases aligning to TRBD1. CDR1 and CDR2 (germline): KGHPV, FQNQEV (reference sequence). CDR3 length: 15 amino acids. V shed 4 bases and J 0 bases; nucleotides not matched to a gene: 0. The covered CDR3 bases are TGTGCCAGCAGTCGACAGGGGGCAAACACCGGGCAGCTCTAC. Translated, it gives CASSRQGANTGQLY. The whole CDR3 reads CASSRQGANTGQLYF.

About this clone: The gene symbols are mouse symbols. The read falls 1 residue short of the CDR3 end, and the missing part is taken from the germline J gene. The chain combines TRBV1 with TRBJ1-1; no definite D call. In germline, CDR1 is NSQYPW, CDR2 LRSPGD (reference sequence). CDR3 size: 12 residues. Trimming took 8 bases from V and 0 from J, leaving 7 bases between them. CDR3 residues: CTCLSANTEVFF. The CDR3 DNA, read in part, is TGCACCTGCCTCAGTGCAAACACAGAAGTCTTC. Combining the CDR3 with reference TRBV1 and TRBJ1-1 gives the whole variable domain VTLLEQNPRWRLVPRGQAVNLRCILKNSQYPWMSWYQQDLQKQLQWLFTLRSPGDKEVKSLPGADYLATRVTDTELRLQVANMSQGRTLYCTCLSANTEVFFGKGTRLTVV.

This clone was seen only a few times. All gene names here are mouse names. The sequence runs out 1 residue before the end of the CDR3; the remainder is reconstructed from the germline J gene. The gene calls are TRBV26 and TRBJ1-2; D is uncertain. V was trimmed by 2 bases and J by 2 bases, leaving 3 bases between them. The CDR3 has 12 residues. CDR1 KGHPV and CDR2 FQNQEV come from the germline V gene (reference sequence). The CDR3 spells CASSLTNSDYTF. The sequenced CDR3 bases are TGTGCCAGCAGTCTGACGAACTCCGACTACACC.

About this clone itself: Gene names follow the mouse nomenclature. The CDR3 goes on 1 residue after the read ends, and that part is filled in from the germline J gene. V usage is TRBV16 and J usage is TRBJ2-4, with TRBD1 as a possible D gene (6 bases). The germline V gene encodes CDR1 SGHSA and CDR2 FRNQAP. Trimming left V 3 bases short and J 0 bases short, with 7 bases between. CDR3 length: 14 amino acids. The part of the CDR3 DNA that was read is TGTGCAAGCAGCTTCGGGACAAGTCAAAACACCTTGTAC. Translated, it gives CASSFGTSQNTLY. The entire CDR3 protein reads CASSFGTSQNTLYF. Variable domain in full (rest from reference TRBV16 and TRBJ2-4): NAGVIQTPRHKVTGKGQEATLWCEPISGHSAVFWYRQTIVQGLEFLTYFRNQAPIDDSGMPKERFSAQMPNQSHSTLKIQSTQPQDSAVYLCASSFGTSQNTLYFGAGTRLSVL.

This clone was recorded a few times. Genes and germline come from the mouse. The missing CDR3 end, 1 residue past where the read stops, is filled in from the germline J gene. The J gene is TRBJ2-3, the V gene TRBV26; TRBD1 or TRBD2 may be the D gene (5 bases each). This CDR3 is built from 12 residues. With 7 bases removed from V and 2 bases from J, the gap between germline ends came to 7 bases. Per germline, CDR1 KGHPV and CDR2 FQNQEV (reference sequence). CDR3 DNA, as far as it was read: TGTGCCAGCAAAGGGACTGCAGAAACGCTGTAT. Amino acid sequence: CASKGTAETLY. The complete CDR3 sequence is CASKGTAETLYF.

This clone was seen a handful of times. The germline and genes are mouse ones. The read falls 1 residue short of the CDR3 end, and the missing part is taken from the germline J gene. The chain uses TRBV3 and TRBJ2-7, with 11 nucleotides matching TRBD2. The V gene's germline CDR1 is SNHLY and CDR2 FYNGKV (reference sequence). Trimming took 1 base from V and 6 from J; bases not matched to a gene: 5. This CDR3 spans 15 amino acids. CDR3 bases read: TGTGCCAGCAGCTTAGTCGGGACTGGGGGTGGTGAACAGTAC. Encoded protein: CASSLVGTGGGEQY. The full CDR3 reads CASSLVGTGGGEQYF.

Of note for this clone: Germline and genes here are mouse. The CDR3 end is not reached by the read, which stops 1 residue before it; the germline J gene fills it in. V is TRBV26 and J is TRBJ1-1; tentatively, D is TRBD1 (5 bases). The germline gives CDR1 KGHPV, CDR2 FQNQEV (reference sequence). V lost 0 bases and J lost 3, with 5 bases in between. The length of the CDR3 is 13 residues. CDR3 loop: CASSLSRDTEVFF. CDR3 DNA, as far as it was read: TGTGCCAGCAGTCTGTCCAGGGACACAGAAGTCTTC.

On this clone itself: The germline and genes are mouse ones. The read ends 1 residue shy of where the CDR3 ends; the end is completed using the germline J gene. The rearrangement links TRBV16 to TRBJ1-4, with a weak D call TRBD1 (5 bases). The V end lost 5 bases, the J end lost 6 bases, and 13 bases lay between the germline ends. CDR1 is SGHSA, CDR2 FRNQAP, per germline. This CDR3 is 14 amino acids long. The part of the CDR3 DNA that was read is TGTGCAAGCAGCGCCGGGACTCCCCACGAAAGATTATTT. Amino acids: CASSAGTPHERLF. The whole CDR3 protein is CASSAGTPHERLFF.

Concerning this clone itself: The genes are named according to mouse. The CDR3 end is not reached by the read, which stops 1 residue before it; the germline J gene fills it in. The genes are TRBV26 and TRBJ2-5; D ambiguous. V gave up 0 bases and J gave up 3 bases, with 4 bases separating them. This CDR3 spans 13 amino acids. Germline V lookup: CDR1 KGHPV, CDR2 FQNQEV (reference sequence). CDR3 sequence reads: CASSLSQQDTQYF. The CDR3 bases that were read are TGTGCCAGCAGTCTGTCACAACAAGACACCCAGTAC.

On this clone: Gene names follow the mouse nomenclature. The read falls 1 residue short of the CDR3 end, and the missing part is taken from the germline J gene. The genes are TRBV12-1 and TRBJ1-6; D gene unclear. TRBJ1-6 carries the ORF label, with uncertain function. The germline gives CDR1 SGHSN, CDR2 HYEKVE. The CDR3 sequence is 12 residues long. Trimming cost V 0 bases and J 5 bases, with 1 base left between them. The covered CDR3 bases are TGTGCCAGCTCTCTCCATAATTCGCCCCTCTAC. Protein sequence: CASSLHNSPLY. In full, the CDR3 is CASSLHNSPLYF.

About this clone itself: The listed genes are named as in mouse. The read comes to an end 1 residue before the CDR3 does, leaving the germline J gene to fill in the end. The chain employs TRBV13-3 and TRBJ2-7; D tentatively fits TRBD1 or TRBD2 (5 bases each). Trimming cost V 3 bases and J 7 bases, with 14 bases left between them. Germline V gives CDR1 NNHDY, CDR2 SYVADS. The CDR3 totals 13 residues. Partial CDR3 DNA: TGTGCCAGCAGTGGGGAGGGGCCGGGGGAACAGTAC. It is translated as CASSGEGPGEQY. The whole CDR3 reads CASSGEGPGEQYF.

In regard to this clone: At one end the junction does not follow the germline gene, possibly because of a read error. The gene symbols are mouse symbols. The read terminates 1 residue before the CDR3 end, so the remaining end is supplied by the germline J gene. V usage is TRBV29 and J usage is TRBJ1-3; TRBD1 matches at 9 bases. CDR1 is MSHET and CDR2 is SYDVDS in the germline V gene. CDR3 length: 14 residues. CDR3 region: CVSSPGQGGNTLYF. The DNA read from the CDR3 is TGTGTTAGCAGTCCGGGACAGGGTGGAAATACGCTCTAT.

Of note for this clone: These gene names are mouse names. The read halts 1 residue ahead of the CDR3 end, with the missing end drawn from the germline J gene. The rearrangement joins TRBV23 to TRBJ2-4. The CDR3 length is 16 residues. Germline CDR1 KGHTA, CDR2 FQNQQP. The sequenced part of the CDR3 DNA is TGCTCCAGCAGTCAATCGGGTGGGGCAAGTCAAAACACCTTGTAC. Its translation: CSSSQSGGASQNTLY. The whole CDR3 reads CSSSQSGGASQNTLYF.

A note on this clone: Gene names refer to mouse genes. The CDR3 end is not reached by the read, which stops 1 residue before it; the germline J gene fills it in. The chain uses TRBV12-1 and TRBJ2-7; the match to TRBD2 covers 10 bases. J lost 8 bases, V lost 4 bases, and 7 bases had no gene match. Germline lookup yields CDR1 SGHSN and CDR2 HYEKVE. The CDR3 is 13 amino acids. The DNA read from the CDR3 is TGTGCCAGCTCCAAGACTGGGGGGCGCAAACAGTAC. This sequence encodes CASSKTGGRKQY. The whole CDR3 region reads CASSKTGGRKQYF.

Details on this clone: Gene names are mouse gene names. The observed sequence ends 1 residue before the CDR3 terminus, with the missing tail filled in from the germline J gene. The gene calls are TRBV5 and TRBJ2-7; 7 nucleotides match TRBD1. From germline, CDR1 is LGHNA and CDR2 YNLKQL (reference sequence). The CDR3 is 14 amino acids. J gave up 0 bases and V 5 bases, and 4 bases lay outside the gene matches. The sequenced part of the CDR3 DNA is TGTGCCAGCAGCAGGGACAGTAGCTCCTATGAACAGTAC. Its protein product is CASSRDSSSYEQY. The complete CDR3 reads CASSRDSSSYEQYF.

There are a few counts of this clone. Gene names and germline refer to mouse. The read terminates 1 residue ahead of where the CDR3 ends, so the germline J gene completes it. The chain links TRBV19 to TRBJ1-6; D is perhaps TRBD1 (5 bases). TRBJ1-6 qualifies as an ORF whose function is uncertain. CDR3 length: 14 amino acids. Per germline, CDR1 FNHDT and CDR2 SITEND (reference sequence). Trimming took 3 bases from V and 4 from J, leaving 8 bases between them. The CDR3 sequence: CASSTQGYNSPLYF. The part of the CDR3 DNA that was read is TGTGCCAGCAGTACCCAGGGATATAATTCGCCCCTCTAC.

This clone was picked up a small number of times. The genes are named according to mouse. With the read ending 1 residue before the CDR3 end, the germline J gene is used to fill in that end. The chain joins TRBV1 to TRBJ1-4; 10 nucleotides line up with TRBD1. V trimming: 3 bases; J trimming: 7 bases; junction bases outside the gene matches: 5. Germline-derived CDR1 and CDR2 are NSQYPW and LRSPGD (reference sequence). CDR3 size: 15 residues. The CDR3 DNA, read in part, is TGCACCTGCAGTGCCCGGGACAGGGGAGGCGAAAGATTATTT. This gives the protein CTCSARDRGGERLF. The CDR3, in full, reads CTCSARDRGGERLFF.

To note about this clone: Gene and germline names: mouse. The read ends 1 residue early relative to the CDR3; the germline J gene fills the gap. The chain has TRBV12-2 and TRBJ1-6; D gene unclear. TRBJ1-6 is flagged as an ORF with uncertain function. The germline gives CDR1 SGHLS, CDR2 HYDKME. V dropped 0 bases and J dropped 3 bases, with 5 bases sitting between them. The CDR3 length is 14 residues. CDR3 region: CASSLEGYNSPLYF. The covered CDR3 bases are TGTGCCAGCTCTCTCGAGGGCTATAATTCGCCCCTCTAC.

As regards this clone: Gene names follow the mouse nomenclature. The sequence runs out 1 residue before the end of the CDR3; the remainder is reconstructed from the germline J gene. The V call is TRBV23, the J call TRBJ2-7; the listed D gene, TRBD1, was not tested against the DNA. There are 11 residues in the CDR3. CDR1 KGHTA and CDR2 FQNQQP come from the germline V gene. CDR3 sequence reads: CSSSDRGEQYF. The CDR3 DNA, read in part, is TGCTCCAGCAGTGACAGGGGTGAACAGTAC.

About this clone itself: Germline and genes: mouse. CDR3 DNA, as far as it was read: TGTGGTGCTAGGGAACAGACAAACACAGAAGTCTTC. Amino acids: CGAREQTNTEVF. The CDR3 in its entirety is CGAREQTNTEVFF. The chain carries TRBV20 and TRBJ1-1; D ambiguous. The read stops 1 residue short of the end of the CDR3; the missing end is completed from the germline J gene. There are 13 residues in the CDR3. Trimming pared 0 bases from V and 0 bases from J, leaving 5 bases between. From germline, CDR1 is GFQATS and CDR2 STVNSAI. Using reference TRBV20 and TRBJ1-1 for the parts outside the CDR3, the full variable domain is GALVYQYPRRTICKSGTSMRMECQAVGFQATSVAWYRQSPQKTFELIALSTVNSAIKYEQNFTQEKFPISHPNLSFSSMTVLNAYLEDRGLYLCGAREQTNTEVFFGKGTRLTVV.

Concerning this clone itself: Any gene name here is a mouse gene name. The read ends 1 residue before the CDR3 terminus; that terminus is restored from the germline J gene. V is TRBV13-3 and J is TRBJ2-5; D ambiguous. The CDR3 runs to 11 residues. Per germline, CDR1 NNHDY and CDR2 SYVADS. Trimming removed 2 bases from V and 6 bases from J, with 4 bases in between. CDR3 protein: CASSEGDTQYF. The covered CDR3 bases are TGTGCCAGCAGTGAGGGGGACACCCAGTAC. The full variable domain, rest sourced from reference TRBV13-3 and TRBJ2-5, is EAAVTQSPRSKVAVTGGKVTLSCHQTNNHDYMYWYRQDTGHGLRLIHYSYVADSTEKGDIPDGYKASRPSQENFSLILELASLSQTAVYFCASSEGDTQYFGPGTRLLVL.

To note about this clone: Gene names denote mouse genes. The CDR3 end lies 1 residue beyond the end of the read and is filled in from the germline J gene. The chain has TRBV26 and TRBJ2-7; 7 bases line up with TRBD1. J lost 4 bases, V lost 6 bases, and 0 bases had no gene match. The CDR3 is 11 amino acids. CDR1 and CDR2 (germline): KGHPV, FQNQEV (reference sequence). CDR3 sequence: CASRGQYEQYF. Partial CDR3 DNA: TGTGCCAGCAGGGGACAGTATGAACAGTAC.

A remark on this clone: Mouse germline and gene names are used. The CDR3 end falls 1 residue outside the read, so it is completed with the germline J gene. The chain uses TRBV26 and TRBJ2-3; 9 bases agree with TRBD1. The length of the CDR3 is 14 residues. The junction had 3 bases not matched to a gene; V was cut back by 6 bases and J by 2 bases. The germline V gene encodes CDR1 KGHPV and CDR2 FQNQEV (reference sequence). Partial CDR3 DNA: TGTGCCAGCAGCCGGGACAGGGATGCAGAAACGCTGTAT. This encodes CASSRDRDAETLY. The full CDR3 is CASSRDRDAETLYF.

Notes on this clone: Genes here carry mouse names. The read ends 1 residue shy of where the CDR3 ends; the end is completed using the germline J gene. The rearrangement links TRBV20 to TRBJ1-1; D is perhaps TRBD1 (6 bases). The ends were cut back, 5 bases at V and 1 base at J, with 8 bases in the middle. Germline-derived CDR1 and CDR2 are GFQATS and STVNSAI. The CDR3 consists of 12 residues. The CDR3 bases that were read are TGTGGTGCTTCACAGGGAAACACAGAAGTCTTC. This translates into CGASQGNTEVF. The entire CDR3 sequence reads CGASQGNTEVFF.

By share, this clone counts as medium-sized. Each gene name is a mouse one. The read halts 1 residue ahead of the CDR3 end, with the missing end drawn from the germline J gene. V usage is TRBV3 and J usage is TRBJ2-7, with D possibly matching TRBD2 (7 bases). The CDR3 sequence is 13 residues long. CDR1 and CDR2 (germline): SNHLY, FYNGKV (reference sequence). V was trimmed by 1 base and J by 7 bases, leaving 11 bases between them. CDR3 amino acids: CASSLGGAREQYF. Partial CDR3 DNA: TGTGCCAGCAGCTTAGGGGGGGCGCGAGAACAGTAC.

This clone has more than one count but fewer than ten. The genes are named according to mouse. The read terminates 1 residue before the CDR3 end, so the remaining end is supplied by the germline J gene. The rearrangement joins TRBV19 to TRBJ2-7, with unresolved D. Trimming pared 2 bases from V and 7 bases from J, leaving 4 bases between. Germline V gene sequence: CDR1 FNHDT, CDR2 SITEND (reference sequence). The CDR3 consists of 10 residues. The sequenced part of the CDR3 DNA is TGTGCCAGCAGTATTTGGGAACAGTAC. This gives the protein CASSIWEQY. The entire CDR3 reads CASSIWEQYF. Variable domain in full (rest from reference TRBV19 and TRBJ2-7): GGIITQTPKFLIGQEGQKLTLKCQQNFNHDTMYWYRQDSGKGLRLIYYSITENDLQKGDLSEGYDASREKKSSFSLTVTSAQKNEMAVFLCASSIWEQYFGPGTRLTVL.

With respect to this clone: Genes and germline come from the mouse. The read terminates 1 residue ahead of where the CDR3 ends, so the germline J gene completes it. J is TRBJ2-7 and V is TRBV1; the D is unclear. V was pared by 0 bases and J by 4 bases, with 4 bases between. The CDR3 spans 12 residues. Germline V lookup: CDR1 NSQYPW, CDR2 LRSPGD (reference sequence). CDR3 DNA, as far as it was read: TGCACCTGCAGTGCAGACAGGTATGAACAGTAC. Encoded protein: CTCSADRYEQY. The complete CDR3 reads CTCSADRYEQYF.

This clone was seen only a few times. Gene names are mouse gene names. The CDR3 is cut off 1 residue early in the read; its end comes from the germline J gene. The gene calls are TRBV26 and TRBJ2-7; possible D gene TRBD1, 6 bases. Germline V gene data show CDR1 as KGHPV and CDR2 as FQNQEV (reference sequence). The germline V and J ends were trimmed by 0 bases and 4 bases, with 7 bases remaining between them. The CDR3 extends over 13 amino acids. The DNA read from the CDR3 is TGTGCCAGCAGTCTGTCGGGACAATATGAACAGTAC. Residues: CASSLSGQYEQY. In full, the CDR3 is CASSLSGQYEQYF.